These 18 T cell receptor beta chains share one sample of origin, sequenced in a study of T cell changes during pregnancy in multiple sclerosis. Profiling relied on immunoSEQ multiplex PCR, and the TCRdb table lists in-frame clones only, not all of them. The sample shows 57,000 or so clones, approximately 88% of them seen only once. The input for sequencing was peripheral blood, taken in the first trimester of pregnancy. These receptors were obtained from a female donor with multiple sclerosis, enrolled in a pregnancy study.

On this clone: In the same sample, other DNA sequences code for this CDR3. This CDR3 is CASSQETSGSYEQYF. The CDR3 DNA follows: TGTGCCAGCAGCCAAGAGACTAGCGGGAGTTACGAGCAGTACTTC. The chain joins TRBV4-2 to TRBJ2-7; 12 nucleotides match TRBD2. V lost 0 bases, J lost 4 bases, and 1 base stayed unmatched. CDR1 and CDR2 from the germline V gene are LGHNA and YNFKEQ. The CDR3 loop spans 15 amino acids.

V and J are TRBV2 and TRBJ2-1; 10 positions agree with TRBD2. The CDR3 extends over 15 amino acids. With 4 bases clipped from V and 7 bases from J, the junction kept 7 bases outside the gene matches. Germline V lookup: CDR1 SNHLY, CDR2 FYNNEI. This CDR3 reads CASSVAAGGANEQFF. The CDR3 DNA is TGTGCCAGCAGTGTAGCAGCGGGAGGGGCGAATGAGCAGTTCTTC.

CDR3 in amino acids: CASSLEIAATYEQYF. DNA for the CDR3: TGTGCCAGCAGCTTGGAGATAGCGGCCACCTACGAGCAGTACTTC. The chain combines TRBV5-4 with TRBJ2-7; weak D call: TRBD2 (6 bases). The length of the CDR3 is 15 residues. With 0 bases removed from V and 2 bases from J, the gap between germline ends came to 12 bases. Germline V gives CDR1 SGHNT, CDR2 YYREEE (reference sequence).

The chain employs TRBV9 and TRBJ1-1; no clear D. The CDR3 spans 14 residues. Germline V gene sequence: CDR1 SGDLS, CDR2 YYNGEE. Trimming shortened V by 0 bases and J by 4 bases, and 10 bases separated the two germline ends. This CDR3 is CASSVGNRVTEAFF. The CDR3 DNA sequence: TGTGCCAGCAGCGTAGGTAATCGGGTCACTGAAGCTTTCTTT. Full variable domain (missing parts from reference TRBV9 and TRBJ1-1): DSGVTQTPKHLITATGQRVTLRCSPRSGDLSVYWYQQSLDQGLQFLIQYYNGEERAKGNILERFSAQQFPDLHSELNLSSLELGDSALYFCASSVGNRVTEAFFGQGTRLTVV.

The rearrangement joins TRBV30 to TRBJ2-5; TRBD2 matches at 9 bases. CDR1 is GTSNPN and CDR2 is SVGIG in the germline V gene (reference sequence). This CDR3 comprises 14 residues. The J segment lost 2 bases and the V segment lost 6 bases, leaving 7 bases of the junction unmatched. The CDR3: CACDSGSGQETQYF. As DNA, the CDR3 is TGTGCCTGTGATAGCGGGAGCGGTCAAGAGACCCAGTACTTC.

The V and J genes are TRBV18 and TRBJ2-5; 8 bases agree with TRBD1. Germline assignment: CDR1 KGHSH and CDR2 LQKENI. The CDR3 is 15 amino acids. The V gene end was trimmed by 4 bases and the J gene end by 3 bases; junction bases not matched to a gene: 7. The CDR3 region has the DNA TGTGCCAGCTCACAACCGGGACAGGAGAAAGAGACCCAGTACTTC. It yields the protein CASSQPGQEKETQYF.

This rearrangement joins TRBV10-3 to TRBJ1-2, with TRBD1 as a possible D gene (6 bases). V lost 8 bases to trimming and J lost 2 bases, with 12 bases between them. The CDR3 sequence is 13 residues long. The germline V gene encodes CDR1 ENHRY and CDR2 SYGVKD. CDR3 nucleotide sequence: TGTGCCATCTCGACTACAGGGAACTATGGCTACACCTTC. Amino acids: CAISTTGNYGYTF.

This chain joins TRBV29-1 and TRBJ2-7; possible D gene TRBD1, 5 bases. From germline, CDR1 is SQVTM and CDR2 ANQGSEA. V was clipped by 2 bases and J by 3 bases, with 11 bases between them. This CDR3 spans 13 amino acids. The CDR3 nucleotides read TGCAGCGTTGAATCAACAGGAATCTACGAGCAGTACTTC. It encodes CSVESTGIYEQYF.

This chain uses TRBV7-2 with TRBJ1-2, with no clear D. CDR3 length: 13 residues. The V end lost 3 bases, the J end lost 5 bases, and 10 bases lay between the germline ends. CDR1 SGHTA and CDR2 FQGNSA come from the germline V gene. CDR3 region: CASSLRQIYGYTF. The CDR3 DNA sequence: TGTGCCAGCAGCTTGCGGCAGATTTATGGCTACACCTTC.

This sequence joins TRBV7-8 and TRBJ2-7; tentatively, D is TRBD2 (6 bases). The length of the CDR3 is 15 residues. The germline V gene encodes CDR1 SGHVS and CDR2 FQNEAQ. Trimming removed 3 bases at V and 2 bases at J, with 14 bases between. CDR3 DNA: TGTGCCAGCAGCTTCGGGGGTAGCGGAACCTACGAGCAGTACTTC. Its translation is CASSFGGSGTYEQYF. Together with reference TRBV7-8 and TRBJ2-7, the CDR3 gives the full variable domain: GAGVSQSPRYKVAKRGQDVALRCDPISGHVSLFWYQQALGQGPEFLTYFQNEAQLDKSGLPSDRFFAERPEGSVSTLKIQRTQQEDSAVYLCASSFGGSGTYEQYFGPGTRLTVT.

The rearrangement links TRBV20-1 to TRBJ1-1; D is unresolved. Germline V gene sequence: CDR1 DFQATT, CDR2 SNEGSKA (reference sequence). Trimming stripped 6 bases from V and 8 bases from J, with 13 bases between. The CDR3 covers 11 residues. The CDR3 here is CSAAGREEAFF. In DNA form, the CDR3 reads TGCAGTGCGGCTGGGAGGGAGGAAGCTTTCTTT.

The V gene is TRBV4-2, the J gene TRBJ2-3; D gene uncertain. The V gene lost 1 base and the J gene lost 1 base, with 9 bases spanning the gap. CDR3 length: 15 residues. From germline, CDR1 is LGHNA and CDR2 YNFKEQ. CDR3 nucleotide sequence: TGTGCCAGCAGCCAAGGAGGAGTGGGCACAGATACGCAGTATTTT. Translation gives CASSQGGVGTDTQYF.

The chain combines TRBV9 with TRBJ1-4; no reliable D call. Trimming took off 0 bases at V and 3 bases at J, with 6 bases between the two ends. CDR3 length: 14 amino acids. Germline assignment: CDR1 SGDLS and CDR2 YYNGEE. The DNA for the CDR3 is TGTGCCAGCAGCGTAGGTCGAGCTAATGAAAAACTGTTTTTT. Translation gives CASSVGRANEKLFF.

The chain links TRBV19 to TRBJ1-1; tentatively, D is TRBD1 (5 bases). V was shortened by 1 base and J by 1 base, with 16 bases between the two germline ends. The CDR3 totals 17 residues. CDR1 and CDR2 from the germline V gene are LNHDA and SQIVND (reference sequence). CDR3 DNA sequence: TGTGCCAGTAGTATAGGGGGGGGAAGGGGCGCGAACACTGAAGCTTTCTTT. This codes for CASSIGGGRGANTEAFF.

The chain links TRBV14 to TRBJ2-5, with 10 bases fitting TRBD1. The germline V gene encodes CDR1 SGHDN and CDR2 FVKESK. This CDR3 spans 16 amino acids. Germline trimming cut 5 bases from V and 4 bases from J; bases unmatched to any gene: 10. The CDR3 spells CASSAWGTGEGETQYF. CDR3 sequence (DNA): TGTGCCAGCAGCGCTTGGGGGACAGGGGAAGGAGAGACCCAGTACTTC.

The chain employs TRBV7-8 and TRBJ2-7; no clear D gene. CDR1 SGHVS and CDR2 FQNEAQ come from the germline V gene. There are 14 residues in the CDR3. The V and J ends lost 7 bases and 3 bases respectively, with 16 bases between them. The CDR3 DNA reads as TGTGCCAGCATCCCGAAAGATGGCTTCTACGAGCAGTACTTC. This encodes CASIPKDGFYEQYF.

The V and J genes are TRBV19 and TRBJ2-3; weak D call: TRBD1 (6 bases). CDR1 and CDR2 (germline): LNHDA, SQIVND (reference sequence). The CDR3 loop spans 14 amino acids. V lost 5 bases, J lost 4 bases, and 13 bases lay in between. CDR3 sequence reads: CASSQQGIADTQYF. The CDR3 DNA reads TGTGCCAGTAGTCAGCAGGGGATCGCAGATACGCAGTATTTT.

This chain uses TRBV6-6 with TRBJ1-2, with D hard to call. Trimming took 7 bases from V and 2 from J, leaving 5 bases between them. CDR1 is MNHNY and CDR2 is SVGAGI in the germline V gene (reference sequence). This CDR3 has 11 amino acids. The CDR3 region is CASTLNYGYTF. Written as DNA, the CDR3 is TGTGCCAGCACCCTAAACTATGGCTACACCTTC.